This TCR beta chain was retrieved from a study of shared clonotypes between healthy human individuals. From germline, CDR1 is SGHDT and CDR2 YYEEEE. This CDR3 contains 14 residues. Trimming pared 4 bases from V and 5 bases from J, leaving 14 bases between. Method: immunoSEQ multiplex PCR; TCRdb's copy keeps in-frame clones and lacks some. The sample holds 400,000 or so clones; roughly 96% are singletons and the top ten take around 0.3%. The genes are TRBV5-6 and TRBJ2-3; D might be TRBD2 (6 bases). The origin of this receptor is a man younger than 45 in good health. Sequenced sample: memory CD8+ T cells sorted from blood. The sample's subset: CD45RO+ cells pooled with CCR7-negative TemRA cells. CDR3 in DNA: TGTGCCAGCAGCCGGCGCCGGAGGGGAGATACGCAGTATTTT. It yields the protein CASSRRRRGDTQYF.